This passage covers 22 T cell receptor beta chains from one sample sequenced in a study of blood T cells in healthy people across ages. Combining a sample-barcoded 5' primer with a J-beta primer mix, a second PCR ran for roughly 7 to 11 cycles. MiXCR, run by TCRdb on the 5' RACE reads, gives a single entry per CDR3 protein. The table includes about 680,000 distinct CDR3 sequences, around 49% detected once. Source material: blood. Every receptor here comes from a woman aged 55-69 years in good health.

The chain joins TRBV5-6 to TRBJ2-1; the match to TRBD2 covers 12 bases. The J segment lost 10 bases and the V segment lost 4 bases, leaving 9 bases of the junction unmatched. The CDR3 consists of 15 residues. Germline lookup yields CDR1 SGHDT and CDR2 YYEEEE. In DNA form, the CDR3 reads TGTGCCAGCAGCGTAGACAGACTAGCGGGAGTCGAGCAGTTCTTC. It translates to CASSVDRLAGVEQFF.

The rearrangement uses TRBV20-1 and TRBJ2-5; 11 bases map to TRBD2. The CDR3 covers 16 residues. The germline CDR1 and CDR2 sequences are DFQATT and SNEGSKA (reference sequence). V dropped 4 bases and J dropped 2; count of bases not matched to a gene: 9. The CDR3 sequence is CSATPHLAGGQETQYF. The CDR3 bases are TGCAGTGCTACACCCCACCTAGCGGGAGGACAAGAGACCCAGTACTTC.

CDR3 loop: CASSRSGGWETQYF. The CDR3 DNA follows: TGTGCCAGCAGCCGGAGTGGTGGGTGGGAGACCCAGTACTTC. The rearrangement joins TRBV3-1 to TRBJ2-5; D not resolved. This CDR3 is built from 14 residues. Germline assignment: CDR1 LGHDT and CDR2 YNNKEL (reference sequence). Trimming pared 4 bases from V and 5 bases from J, leaving 14 bases between.

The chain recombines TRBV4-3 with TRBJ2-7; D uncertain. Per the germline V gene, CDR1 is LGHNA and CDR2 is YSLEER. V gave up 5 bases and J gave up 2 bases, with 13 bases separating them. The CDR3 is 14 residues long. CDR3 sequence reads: CASSTRVSTYEQYF. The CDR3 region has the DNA TGCGCCAGCAGCACCCGGGTCTCAACCTACGAGCAGTACTTC.

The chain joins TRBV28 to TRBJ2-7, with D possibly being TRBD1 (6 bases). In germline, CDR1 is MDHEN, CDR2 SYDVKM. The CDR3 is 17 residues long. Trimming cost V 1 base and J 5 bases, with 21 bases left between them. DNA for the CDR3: TGTGCCAGCAGTTTATCTTCCTTCCGCCAGGGGTCCGACGAGCAGTACTTC. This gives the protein CASSLSSFRQGSDEQYF.

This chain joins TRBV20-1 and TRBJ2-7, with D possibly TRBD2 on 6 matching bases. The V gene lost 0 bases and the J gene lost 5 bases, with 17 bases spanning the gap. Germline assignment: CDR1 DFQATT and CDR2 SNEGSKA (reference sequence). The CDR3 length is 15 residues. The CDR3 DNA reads TGCAGTGCTAGAGATCACCAGGGCTCGGGAGACGAGCAGTACTTC. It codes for CSARDHQGSGDEQYF.

CDR3 coding DNA: TGTGCCTGGAGTGTGGGACTAGCAGTATACAATGAGCAGTTCTTC. This gives the protein CAWSVGLAVYNEQFF. V is TRBV30 and J is TRBJ2-1; 9 bases are shared with TRBD2. Germline CDR1 reads GTSNPN; CDR2 reads SVGIG (reference sequence). There are 15 residues in the CDR3. The trim removed 0 bases at V and 4 bases at J, leaving 4 bases unmatched.

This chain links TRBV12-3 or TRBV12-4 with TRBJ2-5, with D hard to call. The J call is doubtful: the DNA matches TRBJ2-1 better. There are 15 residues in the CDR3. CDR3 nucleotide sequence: TGTGCCAGCAGTTTCCGCCCGGGCGGCCAAGAGACCCAGTTCTTC. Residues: CASSFRPGGQETQFF.

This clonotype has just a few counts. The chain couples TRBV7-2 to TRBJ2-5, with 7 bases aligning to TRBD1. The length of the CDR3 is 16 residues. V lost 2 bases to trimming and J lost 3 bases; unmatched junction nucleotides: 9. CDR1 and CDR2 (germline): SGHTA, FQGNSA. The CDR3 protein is CASSLLRGQTKETQYF. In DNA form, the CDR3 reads TGTGCCAGCAGCTTATTAAGGGGACAGACTAAAGAGACCCAGTACTTC.

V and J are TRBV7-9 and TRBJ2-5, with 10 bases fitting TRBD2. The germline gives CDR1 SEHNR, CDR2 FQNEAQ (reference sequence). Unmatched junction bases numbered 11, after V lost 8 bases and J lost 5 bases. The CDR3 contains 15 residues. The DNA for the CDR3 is TGTGCCAGCCCAGAGCGGGAGGGTCAGTCGGAGACCCAGTACTTC. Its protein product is CASPEREGQSETQYF.

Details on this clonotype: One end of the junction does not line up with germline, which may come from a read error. This CDR3 reads CASSSRQGSDEQYF. CDR3 sequence (DNA): TGCGCCAGCAGCTCGAGACAGGGCTCCGACGAGCAGTACTTC. The chain couples TRBV5-1 to TRBJ2-7; 7 bases agree with TRBD1. Germline V gene sequence: CDR1 SGHRS, CDR2 YFSETQ. CDR3 size: 14 residues.

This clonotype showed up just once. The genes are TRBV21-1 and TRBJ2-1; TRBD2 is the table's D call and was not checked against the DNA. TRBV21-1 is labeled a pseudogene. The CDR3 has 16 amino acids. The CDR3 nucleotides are TGTGCCAGCAGCAAAGTTTCCGGCGGGGAACACAATGAGCAGTTCTTC. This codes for CASSKVSGGEHNEQFF.

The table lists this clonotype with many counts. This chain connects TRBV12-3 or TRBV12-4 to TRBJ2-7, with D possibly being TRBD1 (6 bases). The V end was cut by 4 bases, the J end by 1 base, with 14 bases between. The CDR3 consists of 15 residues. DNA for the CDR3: TGTGCCAGCAGTTCTTGGACAGAAAAATCCTACGAGCAGTACTTC. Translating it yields CASSSWTEKSYEQYF.

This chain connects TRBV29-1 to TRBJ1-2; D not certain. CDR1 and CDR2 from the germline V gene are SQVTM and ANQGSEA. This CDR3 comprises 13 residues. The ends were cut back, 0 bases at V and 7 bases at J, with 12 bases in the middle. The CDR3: CSVEEGGSAGYTF. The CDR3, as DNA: TGCAGCGTTGAAGAGGGAGGGTCCGCTGGCTACACCTTC. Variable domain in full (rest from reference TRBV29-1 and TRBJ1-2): SAVISQKPSRDICQRGTSLTIQCQVDSQVTMMFWYRQQPGQSLTLIATANQGSEATYESGFVIDKFPISRPNLTFSTLTVSNMSPEDSSIYLCSVEEGGSAGYTFGSGTRLTVV.

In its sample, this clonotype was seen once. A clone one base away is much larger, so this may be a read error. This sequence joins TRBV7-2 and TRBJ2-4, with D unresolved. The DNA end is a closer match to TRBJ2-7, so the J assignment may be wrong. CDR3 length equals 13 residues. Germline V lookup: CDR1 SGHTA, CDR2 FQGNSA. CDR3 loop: CAGSSRFSYEQYF. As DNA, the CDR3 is TGTGCCGGCAGCTCCAGGTTCAGCTACGAGCAGTACTTC.

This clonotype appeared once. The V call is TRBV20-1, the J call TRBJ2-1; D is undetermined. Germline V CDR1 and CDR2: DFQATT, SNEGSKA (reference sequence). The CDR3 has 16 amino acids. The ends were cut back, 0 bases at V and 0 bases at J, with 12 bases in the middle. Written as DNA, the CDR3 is TGCAGTGCTAGAGACTGGAGTCTGGGCTCCTACAATGAGCAGTTCTTC. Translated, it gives CSARDWSLGSYNEQFF.

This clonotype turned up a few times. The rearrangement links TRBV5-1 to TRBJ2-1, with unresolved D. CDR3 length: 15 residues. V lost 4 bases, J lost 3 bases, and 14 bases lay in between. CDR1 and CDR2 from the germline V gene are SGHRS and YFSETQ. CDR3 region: CASSPRPPIYNEQFF. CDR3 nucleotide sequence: TGCGCCAGCAGCCCGCGTCCCCCGATCTACAATGAGCAGTTCTTC.

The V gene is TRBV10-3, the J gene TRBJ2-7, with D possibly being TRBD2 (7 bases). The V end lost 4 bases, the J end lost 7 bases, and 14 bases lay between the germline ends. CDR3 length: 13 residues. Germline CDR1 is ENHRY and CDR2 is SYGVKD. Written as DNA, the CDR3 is TGTGCCATCAGTGTAGGGAGGGGGTCTGAGCAGTACTTC. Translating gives CAISVGRGSEQYF.

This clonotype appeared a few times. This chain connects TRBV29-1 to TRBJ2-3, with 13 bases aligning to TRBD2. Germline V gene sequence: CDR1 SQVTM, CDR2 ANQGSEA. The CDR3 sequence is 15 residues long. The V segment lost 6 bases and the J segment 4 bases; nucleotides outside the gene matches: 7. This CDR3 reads CSVLGTSGIPDTQYF. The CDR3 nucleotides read TGCAGCGTACTAGGGACTAGCGGGATCCCAGATACGCAGTATTTT.

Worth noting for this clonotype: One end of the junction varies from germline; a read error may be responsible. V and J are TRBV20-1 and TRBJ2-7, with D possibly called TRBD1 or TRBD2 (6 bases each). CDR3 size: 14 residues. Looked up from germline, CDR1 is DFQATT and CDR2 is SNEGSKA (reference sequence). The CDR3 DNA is TGCAGTGCAACAATAGCGGACAGCTCCTACGGGCAGTACTTC. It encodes CSATIADSSYGQYF.

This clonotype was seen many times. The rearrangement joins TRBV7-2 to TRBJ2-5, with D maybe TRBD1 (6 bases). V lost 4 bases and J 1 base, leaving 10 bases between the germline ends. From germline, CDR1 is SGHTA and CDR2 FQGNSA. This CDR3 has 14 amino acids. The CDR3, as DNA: TGTGCCAGCAGCTCGCAGGGGAGCCAAGAGACCCAGTACTTC. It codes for CASSSQGSQETQYF.

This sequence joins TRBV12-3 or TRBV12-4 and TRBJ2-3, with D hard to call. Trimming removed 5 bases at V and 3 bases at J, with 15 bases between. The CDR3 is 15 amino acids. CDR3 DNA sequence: TGTGCCAGCAGTCCCCCGGAAGTTGAGACAGATACGCAGTATTTT. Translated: CASSPPEVETDTQYF.